This record concerns one TCR beta chain sequence. Its antigen is still unknown. This PCR relied on a set of 60 Vbeta primers and 13 Jbeta primers. Sequenced by immunoSEQ multiplex PCR; TCRdb stores in-frame clones only, minus some. Of some 100,000 clones in the sample, 65% to 80% were seen once. This sample was taken from a study of cytomegalovirus exposure and HLA in healthy donors. The study's findings and limits: TCR beta V- and J-gene trimming was later associated with a missense DCLRE1C variant. An observed cluster of highly shared sequence variants was recorded as a likely sequencing artifact.

Sequencing was performed on PBMCs. The receptor was isolated from a woman aged 50 to 60 in good health and CMV-seropositive.

DNA of the CDR3: TGTGCCAGCAGCCAAGATCGGACCGGGGAGCTGTTTTTT. Its protein is CASSQDRTGELFF. V is TRBV14 and J is TRBJ2-2; D ambiguous. The ends were cut back, 0 bases at V and 5 bases at J, with 4 bases in the middle. CDR3 length equals 13 residues. In germline, CDR1 is SGHDN, CDR2 FVKESK.